This T cell receptor (beta chain) was profiled in a study of OX40 agonist ivuxolimab in advanced cancers. Findings and caveats of the study: Expanded clones belonging to CD8+ T cells outnumbered, on average, those of CD4+.

People who had autoimmune disease history or systemic immunosuppression were excluded. Samples were taken at baseline and on day 1 of cycles 4 and 7. CDR1 is MGHRA, CDR2 YSYEKL, per germline. V dropped 1 base and J dropped 3 bases, with 7 bases sitting between them. The CDR3 is made up of 14 amino acids. The protocol was immunoSEQ multiplex PCR, while the TCRdb copy is restricted to in-frame clones and leaves out a portion. Seen here are 65,000 or so clones, 85% observed once, and the top ten hold about 3.7%. Notes on this clone: What it recognizes is unknown.

The chain links TRBV4-1 to TRBJ1-5, with D hard to call. The origin of this receptor is an adult with an advanced solid tumor such as melanoma, head and neck, liver or kidney cancer. The input for sequencing was CD4+ or CD8+ T cells sorted from blood, taken in a trial of the OX40 agonist ivuxolimab. The CDR3 protein is CASSQGAVNQPQHF. CDR3 sequence (DNA): TGCGCCAGCAGCCAAGGGGCAGTCAATCAGCCCCAGCATTTT.